A single sample is the source of the 22 T cell receptor beta chains below, sequenced in a study of blood T cell repertoires in COVID-19 (TCRdb year 2020). The library was obtained by the immunoSEQ multiplex PCR assay. TCRdb took this table from immuneACCESS and kept in-frame rearrangements with V and J called. Such tables lack part of the clones; where checked against another copy, unresolved V genes explain under half of the gap, and the rest is unexplained. The sample table lists over 100,000 clones, about 88% of them with a count of one. The top ten constitute roughly 4.6% of the sample. Sequenced: peripheral blood. The receptors originated from a human donor in a cohort sampled during active COVID-19.

This chain links TRBV18 with TRBJ2-5; 9 bases map to TRBD1. CDR1 KGHSH and CDR2 LQKENI come from the germline V gene. The CDR3 length is 15 residues. Trimming cost V 5 bases and J 2 bases; bases outside gene matches: 6. CDR3 in amino acids: CASSKDRGSQETQYF. The CDR3 DNA reads TGTGCCAGCTCAAAGGACAGGGGTAGTCAAGAGACCCAGTACTTC.

The chain is built from TRBV19 and TRBJ1-1, with no clear D. V was clipped by 6 bases and J by 1 base, with 9 bases between them. This CDR3 contains 13 residues. Germline CDR1 reads LNHDA; CDR2 reads SQIVND (reference sequence). The CDR3 DNA follows: TGTGCCAGTAGACGGTCTCAGAACACTGAAGCTTTCTTT. Amino acid sequence: CASRRSQNTEAFF.

In nucleotides, the CDR3 is TGTGCCAGCAGCGCCCGGGACAGGGTCCTCAGTGAGCAGTTCTTC. This gives the protein CASSARDRVLSEQFF. The chain carries TRBV5-5 and TRBJ2-1; 9 nucleotides match TRBD1. CDR3 length equals 15 residues. CDR1 is SGHKS, CDR2 YYEKEE, per germline (reference sequence). With V trimmed by 4 bases and J by 9 bases, 11 bases remained unmatched.

V is TRBV10-3 and J is TRBJ1-1; maybe TRBD1 (5 bases). The CDR3 covers 13 residues. From germline, CDR1 is ENHRY and CDR2 SYGVKD. V was pared by 9 bases and J by 0 bases, with 11 bases between. CDR3 loop: CAIGEGMNTEAFF. CDR3 sequence (DNA): TGTGCCATAGGGGAGGGGATGAACACTGAAGCTTTCTTT.

The gene calls are TRBV27 and TRBJ2-1; 9 bases align to TRBD2. The V gene end was trimmed by 7 bases and the J gene end by 7 bases; junction bases not matched to a gene: 8. CDR1 is MNHEY, CDR2 SMNVEV, per germline (reference sequence). This CDR3 has 14 residues. For the CDR3, the DNA is TGTGCCAGCATGAAGGCGGGAGGGCGGAATGAGCAGTTCTTC. Translating gives CASMKAGGRNEQFF.

This clone occurred once. The rearrangement uses TRBV7-3 and TRBJ2-2; 8 bases match TRBD2. Unmatched junction bases numbered 15, after V lost 5 bases and J lost 7 bases. Germline CDR1 and CDR2: SGHTA and FQGTGA. CDR3 size: 17 residues. The CDR3, as DNA: TGTGCCAGCAGCCCCCGGGGGGGAGCGCCAAGGGGCGGGGAGCTGTTTTTT. This encodes CASSPRGGAPRGGELFF.

The chain recombines TRBV7-2 with TRBJ2-3; no clear D. The CDR3 is 12 amino acids. V lost 5 bases and J lost 5, with 8 bases in between. CDR1 and CDR2 from the germline V gene are SGHTA and FQGNSA. The CDR3 loop is CASSDTGDTQYF. The CDR3 DNA reads as TGTGCCAGCAGCGATACGGGAGATACGCAGTATTTT.

The chain recombines TRBV7-3 with TRBJ2-1; the D gene is possibly TRBD2 (6 bases). This CDR3 region has 15 residues. The ends were cut back, 3 bases at V and 5 bases at J, with 14 bases in the middle. The germline CDR1 and CDR2 sequences are SGHTA and FQGTGA. CDR3 sequence: CASSLGYLADNEQFF. The CDR3 DNA reads as TGTGCCAGCAGCTTGGGATATTTAGCGGACAATGAGCAGTTCTTC.

In this sample, this clone turned up once. The chain joins TRBV6-6 to TRBJ2-1; TRBD2 matches at 10 bases. The germline CDR1 and CDR2 sequences are MNHNY and SVGAGI (reference sequence). After removal of 4 bases from V and 4 bases from J, the junction contained 4 bases not matched to a gene. The CDR3 sequence is 15 residues long. The CDR3 protein is CASSSLAGVYNEQFF. CDR3 nucleotide sequence: TGTGCCAGCAGTTCCCTAGCGGGGGTGTACAATGAGCAGTTCTTC.

The chain joins TRBV6-1 to TRBJ1-3; 8 positions agree with TRBD1. V lost 4 bases to trimming and J lost 1 base; unmatched junction nucleotides: 15. The CDR3 runs to 19 residues. The germline V gene has CDR1 MNHNS and CDR2 SASEGT. Here the CDR3 reads CASSGAPTGALLSGNTIYF. In DNA, the CDR3 is TGTGCCAGCAGTGGGGCCCCGACAGGGGCCCTGCTTTCTGGAAACACCATATATTTT.

The chain carries TRBV19 and TRBJ1-2; D remains ambiguous. This CDR3 has 16 amino acids. V was trimmed by 2 bases and J by 12 bases, leaving 25 bases between them. Germline V gene lookup returns CDR1 LNHDA and CDR2 SQIVND (reference sequence). The CDR3 nucleotides read TGTGCCAGTAGTATATTGTGGCCCCGCAGAAAAGAAGAACACACCTTC. Amino acids: CASSILWPRRKEEHTF.

This chain connects TRBV9 to TRBJ2-7; 9 bases map to TRBD1. The CDR3 extends over 15 amino acids. Germline V gene sequence: CDR1 SGDLS, CDR2 YYNGEE. The V gene end was trimmed by 4 bases and the J gene end by 3 bases; junction bases not matched to a gene: 8. The CDR3 DNA reads TGTGCCAGCAGCTATGAACCGGGACAGGGCTACGAGCAGTACTTC. This codes for CASSYEPGQGYEQYF.

The chain couples TRBV4-2 to TRBJ2-1; 7 nucleotides agree with TRBD1. The CDR3 has 13 amino acids. The V and J ends lost 0 bases and 10 bases, in that order; junction bases with no gene match: 3. Germline CDR1 LGHNA, CDR2 YNFKEQ. The DNA of the CDR3 is TGTGCCAGCAGCCAAGAGGGGACAGAAGAGCAGTTCTTC. Translating it yields CASSQEGTEEQFF.

The chain is built from TRBV28 and TRBJ1-2; TRBD1 matches at 7 bases. V was clipped by 10 bases and J by 6 bases; unmatched bases: 11. CDR1 and CDR2 (germline): MDHEN, SYDVKM. The CDR3 runs to 13 residues. CDR3 residues: CATRTSGGNGYTF. CDR3 coding DNA: TGTGCCACCCGGACGTCAGGGGGTAATGGCTACACCTTC.

As DNA, the CDR3 is TGTGCCAGCTCACCCCGCCCCTCTCGGACTGAAGCTTTCTTT. Translated: CASSPRPSRTEAFF. The rearrangement uses TRBV18 and TRBJ1-1; D unresolved. V was cut by 3 bases and J by 5 bases, with 13 bases left in between. CDR1 KGHSH and CDR2 LQKENI come from the germline V gene. The length of the CDR3 is 14 residues.

The sample holds a few counts of this clone. For the CDR3, the DNA is TGTGCCAGCAAGGGACAAACGACTACCGGGGAGCTGTTTTTT. Encoded protein: CASKGQTTTGELFF. This rearrangement joins TRBV2 to TRBJ2-2, with D maybe TRBD1 (6 bases). V was clipped by 7 bases and J by 5 bases, with 14 bases between them. The germline V gene encodes CDR1 SNHLY and CDR2 FYNNEI. The CDR3 is 14 residues long.

This chain links TRBV18 with TRBJ2-3, with 11 bases aligning to TRBD2. There are 17 residues in the CDR3. Unmatched junction bases numbered 9, after V lost 3 bases and J lost 4 bases. Germline values: CDR1 KGHSH, CDR2 LQKENI. CDR3 DNA sequence: TGTGCCAGCTCACCTCCCTTGACTAGCGGGGCACCAGATACGCAGTATTTT. Amino acid sequence: CASSPPLTSGAPDTQYF.

The V and J genes are TRBV19 and TRBJ2-5; perhaps TRBD2 as D (7 bases). There are 15 residues in the CDR3. The V and J ends lost 5 bases and 4 bases respectively, with 17 bases between them. Germline CDR1 and CDR2: LNHDA and SQIVND (reference sequence). CDR3 protein: CASSSGGGQPETQYF. The CDR3, as DNA: TGTGCCAGTAGTTCTGGGGGGGGCCAGCCAGAGACCCAGTACTTC.

This clone has only one observation. No DNA is shown, since the ends of the CDR3 on it are uncertain; the CDR3 is the one TCRdb lists. V usage is TRBV7-6 and J usage is TRBJ1-1. CDR1 is SGHVS and CDR2 is FNYEAQ in the germline V gene. The CDR3 is 21 amino acids long, termini counted. CDR3 in amino acids: CASSLSLRAGGEVRANTEAFF.

The chain recombines TRBV19 with TRBJ1-1; D gene unclear. Germline V gene data show CDR1 as LNHDA and CDR2 as SQIVND (reference sequence). The CDR3 is made up of 16 amino acids. V shed 1 base and J shed 3 bases, with 15 bases lying between them. The chain's CDR3 is CASSIAGGIGYTEAFF. Here the CDR3 DNA reads TGTGCCAGTAGTATAGCGGGAGGGATCGGGTACACTGAAGCTTTCTTT.

This clone was detected only once. The chain employs TRBV11-1 and TRBJ2-1; D perhaps matches TRBD2 (6 bases). The CDR3 is made up of 15 amino acids. Germline CDR1 reads SGHAT; CDR2 reads FQDESV (reference sequence). V gave up 0 bases and J gave up 5 bases, with 11 bases separating them. As DNA, the CDR3 is TGTGCCAGCAGCTTAGCCGGGGGTAGGGACAATGAGCAGTTCTTC. This encodes CASSLAGGRDNEQFF.

The V and J genes are TRBV19 and TRBJ1-1, with D unclear. CDR3 length: 16 amino acids. Germline V gene sequence: CDR1 LNHDA, CDR2 SQIVND (reference sequence). V was pared by 3 bases and J by 0 bases, with 14 bases between. This CDR3 reads CASSIAYGEMNTEAFF. CDR3 DNA sequence: TGTGCCAGTAGTATCGCCTATGGGGAGATGAACACTGAAGCTTTCTTT.